This T cell receptor (beta chain) was captured in a study of shared clonotypes between healthy human individuals (dated by TCRdb to the early 2020s). Context from the whole study: The cohort included a few men and a couple of women between 18 and 49 years of age. To increase sequencing depth and limit assay-specific biases, different laboratories used diverse techniques to prepare libraries and sequence TCR repertoires. To estimate repertoire size and how much clonotypes are shared between individuals, the study performed deep sequencing of blood TCR repertoires from a few healthy adults. Per donor, leukapheresis produced somewhere between about 0.94 and 10 billion PBMCs. Per donor, three plates each were used for CD4 naive and CD4 memory, two for CD8 naive, and one for CD8 memory. Results the study describes overall, beyond this receptor: Based on pairwise subsampling, the degree of clonotype sharing among donors was expected to be affected by sequencing depth. Larger estimated clonotype richness was generally found for naive subsets than for memory subsets. Because the study included only a small number of donors, the genetic and exposure-history diversity represented was limited. Rarefaction of sorted-subset datasets indicated incomplete sequencing despite the large sequencing depth. When several donors were compared, the shared fraction of clonotypes was around 4.6% for naive CD4, more than 3% for naive CD8, roughly 2.5% for memory CD4, and around 0.4% for memory CD8. Compared with non-shared clonotypes, clonotypes shared by all four sorted-subset donors had higher generation probabilities. Sampling was restricted to blood, and TCR repertoires in tissue are likely to differ from TCR repertoires in blood.

TCR CDR3 regions were amplified from genomic DNA by multiplex PCR using the deep immunoSEQ assay. Genomic DNA extracted from each cell subset was distributed evenly over all wells of several immunoSEQ 96-well plates, and each plate served as one replicate. For sorted subsets, roughly 190 ng of genomic DNA, equivalent to 25,000 to 35,000 T cell genomes, went into each replicate PCR. Purified libraries were measured with a Qubit 3.0 fluorometer, size-checked on a Bioanalyzer 2100, and measured again with the KAPA Library Quantification kit. Every immunoSEQ 96-well plate was sequenced on a separate single-read 150-cycle Illumina NextSeq 550 flow cell. As for the original processing: Because only junctional sequences without quality scores were contained in the immunoSEQ output, filtering matching that applied to full-length reads could not be performed. Sequences were annotated with PyIR, a Python wrapper for IgBLAST v1.9, and V/J genes and CDR3 were assigned using IMGT germline references. Reads were removed for weak V/J assignments (E-value above 1e-6), missing CDR3, stop codons, out-of-frame junctions, or ambiguous translated residues. V3J clonotypes were defined as sequences sharing an identical inferred V gene, J gene, and CDR3 amino acid sequence. Percentage overlap between repertoires was calculated by dividing the number of shared unique clonotypes by the size of the smaller repertoire. RTK rarefaction, the Chao1 estimator, and Recon v2.1 estimates of unobserved clonotypes were used to assess repertoire richness. Generation probabilities for all TCRbeta clonotypes obtained by the gDNA method from several donors were computed using OLGA. The table comes from immuneACCESS by way of TCRdb, which keeps in-frame sequences with V and J called. Part of the clones is missing from these tables; in studies checked, under half for an unresolved V gene and the rest for unknown reasons. The V and J calls and clone size come from that table; D and trimming were worked out from the DNA. For this sample there are 2.5 million or so clones; over 85% appear just once. Over 0.12% of the sample is taken by the ten largest.

The germline V gene yields SGHTA for CDR1 and FQGNSA for CDR2. The CDR3 goes from the cysteine to the phenylalanine over 15 residues. Only the CDR3 part of the read is kept: 45 bases, read in frame from the first base. The V end gives up 3 bases and the J end 2 bases, leaving 6 bases in the junction not matched to a gene. The donors were healthy, HIV-negative adults with no recently reported acute infections or vaccinations. All donors were Caucasian adults living in Nashville, Tennessee, USA. CD4+ T cells were enriched through magnetic negative selection, after which naive cells were positively selected on CD45RA and the remaining negative fraction served as the memory subset. Blood was collected by leukapheresis, and PBMCs were isolated by Ficoll-Histopaque density gradient centrifugation and then cryopreserved in liquid nitrogen vapor phase. Purity and quantity of every magnetically sorted T cell population were checked by analytical flow cytometry. Genomic DNA was isolated from every sorted fraction and measured by UV absorbance on a Nanodrop 2000c.

In the case of this clone: There is no known antigen for this receptor. Within one base of it there is no much larger clone, and no base qualities were kept.

This TCR was recovered from a man younger than 30 in good health. Sequenced: naive CD4+ T cells sorted from blood. The sample's cell subset or site label, decoded: CD45RA+ positively selected. The rearranged chain carries TRBV7-2 and TRBJ1-2; TRBD1 fits 7 bases in the junction. The DNA is TGTGCCAGCAGCTTCCTCGACAGGGCCAACTATGGCTACACCTTC. Translated, it gives CASSFLDRANYGYTF.